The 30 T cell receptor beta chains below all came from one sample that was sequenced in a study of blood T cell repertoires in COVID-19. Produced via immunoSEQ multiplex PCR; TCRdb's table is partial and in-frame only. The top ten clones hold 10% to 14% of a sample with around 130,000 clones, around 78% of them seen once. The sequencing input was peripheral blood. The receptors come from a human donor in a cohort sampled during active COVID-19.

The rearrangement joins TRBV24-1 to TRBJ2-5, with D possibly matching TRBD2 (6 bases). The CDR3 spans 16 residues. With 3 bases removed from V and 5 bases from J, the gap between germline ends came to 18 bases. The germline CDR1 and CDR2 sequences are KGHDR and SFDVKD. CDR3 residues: CATSDTGRGGGETQYF. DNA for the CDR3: TGTGCCACCAGTGATACCGGACGGGGCGGAGGGGAGACCCAGTACTTC.

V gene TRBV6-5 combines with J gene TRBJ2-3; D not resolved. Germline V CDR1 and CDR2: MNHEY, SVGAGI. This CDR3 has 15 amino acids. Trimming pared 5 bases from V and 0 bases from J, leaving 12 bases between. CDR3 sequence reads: CASSPTFTSTDTQYF. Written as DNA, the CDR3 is TGTGCCAGCAGTCCGACTTTTACTAGCACAGATACGCAGTATTTT.

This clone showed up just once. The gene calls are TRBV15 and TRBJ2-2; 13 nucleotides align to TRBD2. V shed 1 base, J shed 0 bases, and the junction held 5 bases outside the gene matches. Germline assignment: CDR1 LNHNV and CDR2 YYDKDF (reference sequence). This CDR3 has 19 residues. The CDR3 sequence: CATSRGWTSGGPNTGELFF. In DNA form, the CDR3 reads TGTGCCACCAGCAGAGGCTGGACTAGCGGGGGCCCGAACACCGGGGAGCTGTTTTTT. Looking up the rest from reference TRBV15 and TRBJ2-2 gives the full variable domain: DAMVIQNPRYQVTQFGKPVTLSCSQTLNHNVMYWYQQKSSQAPKLLFHYYDKDFNNEADTPDNFQSRRPNTSFCFLDIRSPGLGDTAMYLCATSRGWTSGGPNTGELFFGEGSRLTVL.

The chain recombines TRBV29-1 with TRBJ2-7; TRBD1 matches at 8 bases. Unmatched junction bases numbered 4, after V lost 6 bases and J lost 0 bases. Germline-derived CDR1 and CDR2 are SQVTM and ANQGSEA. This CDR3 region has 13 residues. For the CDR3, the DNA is TGCAGCGTACGGACAGGGAGCTCCTACGAGCAGTACTTC. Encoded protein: CSVRTGSSYEQYF.

CDR3 loop: CASRDHRLNTEAFF. DNA for the CDR3: TGTGCCAGCAGGGACCACAGGTTAAACACTGAAGCTTTCTTT. The chain has TRBV6-5 and TRBJ1-1; a possible D gene is TRBD1 (5 bases). Per germline, CDR1 MNHEY and CDR2 SVGAGI. V lost 6 bases to trimming and J lost 2 bases, with 13 bases between them. The CDR3 sequence is 14 residues long.

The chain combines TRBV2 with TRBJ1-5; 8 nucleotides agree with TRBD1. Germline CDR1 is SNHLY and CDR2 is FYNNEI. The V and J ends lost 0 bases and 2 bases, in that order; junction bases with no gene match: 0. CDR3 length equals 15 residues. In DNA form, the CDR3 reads TGTGCCAGCAGTGAAGCCAGGGGGCGCAATCAGCCCCAGCATTTT. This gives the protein CASSEARGRNQPQHF.

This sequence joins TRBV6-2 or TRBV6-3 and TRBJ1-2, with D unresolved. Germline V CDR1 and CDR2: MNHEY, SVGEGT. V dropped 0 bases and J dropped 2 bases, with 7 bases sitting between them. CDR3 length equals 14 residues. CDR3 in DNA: TGTGCCAGCAGTTACTCAACCGGGAACTATGGCTACACCTTC. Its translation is CASSYSTGNYGYTF.

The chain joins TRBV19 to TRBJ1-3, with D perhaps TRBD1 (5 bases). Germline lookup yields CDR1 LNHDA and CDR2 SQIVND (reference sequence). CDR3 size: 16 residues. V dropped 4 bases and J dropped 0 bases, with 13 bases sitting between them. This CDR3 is CASSREQAASGNTIYF. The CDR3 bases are TGTGCCAGTAGTAGGGAACAGGCCGCCTCTGGAAACACCATATATTTT.

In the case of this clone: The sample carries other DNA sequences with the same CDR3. CDR3 amino acids: CSASDRGPGNTIYF. CDR3 nucleotides: TGCAGTGCCAGTGACAGGGGACCTGGAAACACCATATATTTT. The chain is built from TRBV20-1 and TRBJ1-3, with 8 bases that match TRBD1. V dropped 6 bases and J dropped 2; count of bases not matched to a gene: 6. Germline V gene lookup returns CDR1 DFQATT and CDR2 SNEGSKA (reference sequence). The CDR3 consists of 14 residues.

The CDR3 reads CASSESLTREETQYF. For the CDR3, the DNA is TGCGCCAGCAGTGAGTCCCTGACTAGGGAAGAGACCCAGTACTTC. The gene calls are TRBV10-1 and TRBJ2-5, with D tentatively TRBD2 (6 bases). The CDR3 extends over 15 amino acids. Germline V lookup: CDR1 WNHNN, CDR2 SYGVQD (reference sequence). The ends were cut back, 0 bases at V and 3 bases at J, with 11 bases in the middle.

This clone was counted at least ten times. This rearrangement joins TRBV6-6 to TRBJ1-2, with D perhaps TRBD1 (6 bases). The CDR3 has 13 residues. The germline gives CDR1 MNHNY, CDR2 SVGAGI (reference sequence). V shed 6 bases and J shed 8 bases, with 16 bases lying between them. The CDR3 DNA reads TGTGCCAGCAGCTCGCCAACAGGGTTAGGCTACACCTTC. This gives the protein CASSSPTGLGYTF.

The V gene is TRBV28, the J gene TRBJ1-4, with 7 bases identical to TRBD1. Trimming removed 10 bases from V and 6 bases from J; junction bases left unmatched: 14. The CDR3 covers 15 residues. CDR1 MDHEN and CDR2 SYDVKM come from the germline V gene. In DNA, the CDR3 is TGTGCCATAGGGGACCAGGGGGGAGTTGATGAAAAACTGTTTTTT. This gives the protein CAIGDQGGVDEKLFF. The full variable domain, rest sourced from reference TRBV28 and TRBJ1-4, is DVKVTQSSRYLVKRTGEKVFLECVQDMDHENMFWYRQDPGLGLRLIYFSYDVKMKEKGDIPEGYSVSREKKERFSLILESASTNQTSMYLCAIGDQGGVDEKLFFGSGTQLSVL.

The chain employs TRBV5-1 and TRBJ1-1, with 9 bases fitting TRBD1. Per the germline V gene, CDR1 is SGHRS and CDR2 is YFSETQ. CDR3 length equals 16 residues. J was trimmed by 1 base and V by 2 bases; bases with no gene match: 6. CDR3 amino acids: CASSFGTGSKNTEAFF. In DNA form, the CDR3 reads TGCGCCAGCAGCTTTGGGACAGGGAGCAAGAACACTGAAGCTTTCTTT.

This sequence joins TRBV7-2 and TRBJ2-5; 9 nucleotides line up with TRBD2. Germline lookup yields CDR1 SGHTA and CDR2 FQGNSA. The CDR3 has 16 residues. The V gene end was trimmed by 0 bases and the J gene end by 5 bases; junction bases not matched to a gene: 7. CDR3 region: CASSLASGGPLETQYF. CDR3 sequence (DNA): TGTGCCAGCAGCTTAGCCAGCGGGGGGCCGTTGGAGACCCAGTACTTC.

Written as DNA, the CDR3 is TGTGCCAGCAGCTTGCCAGGGGGCGCTCCAGATGAGCAGTTCTTC. This sequence encodes CASSLPGGAPDEQFF. The rearrangement joins TRBV5-4 to TRBJ2-1, with 8 bases identical to TRBD1. V shed 1 base, J shed 8 bases, and the junction held 8 bases outside the gene matches. The CDR3 has 15 residues. The germline CDR1 and CDR2 sequences are SGHNT and YYREEE (reference sequence). Combining the CDR3 with reference TRBV5-4 and TRBJ2-1 gives the whole variable domain ETGVTQSPTHLIKTRGQQVTLRCSSQSGHNTVSWYQQALGQGPQFIFQYYREEENGRGNFPPRFSGLQFPNYSSELNVNALELDDSALYLCASSLPGGAPDEQFFGPGTRLTVL.

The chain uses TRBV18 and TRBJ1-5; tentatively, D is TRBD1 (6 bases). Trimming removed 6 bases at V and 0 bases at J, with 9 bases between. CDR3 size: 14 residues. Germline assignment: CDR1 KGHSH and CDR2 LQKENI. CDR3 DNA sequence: TGTGCCAGCTCCCGGACAGATAGCAATCAGCCCCAGCATTTT. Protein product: CASSRTDSNQPQHF.

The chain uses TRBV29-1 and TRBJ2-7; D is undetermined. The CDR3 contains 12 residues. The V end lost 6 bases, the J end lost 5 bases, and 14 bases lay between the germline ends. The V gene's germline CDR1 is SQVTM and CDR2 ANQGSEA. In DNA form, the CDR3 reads TGCAGCGTGGCGACGAACGCGGACGAGCAGTACTTC. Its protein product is CSVATNADEQYF.

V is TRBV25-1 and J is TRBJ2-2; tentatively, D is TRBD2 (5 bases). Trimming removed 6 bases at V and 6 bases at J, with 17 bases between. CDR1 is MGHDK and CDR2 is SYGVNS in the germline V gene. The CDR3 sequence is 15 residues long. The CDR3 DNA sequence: TGTGCCAGCAGACGTCCAGAAGGACTCCCCGGGGAGCTGTTTTTT. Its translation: CASRRPEGLPGELFF.

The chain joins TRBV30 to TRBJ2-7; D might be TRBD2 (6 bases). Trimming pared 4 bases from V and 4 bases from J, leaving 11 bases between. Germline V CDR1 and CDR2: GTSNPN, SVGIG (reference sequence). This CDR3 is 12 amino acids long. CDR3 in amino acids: CAWKEGSYEQYF. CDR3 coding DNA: TGTGCCTGGAAGGAGGGAAGTTACGAGCAGTACTTC.

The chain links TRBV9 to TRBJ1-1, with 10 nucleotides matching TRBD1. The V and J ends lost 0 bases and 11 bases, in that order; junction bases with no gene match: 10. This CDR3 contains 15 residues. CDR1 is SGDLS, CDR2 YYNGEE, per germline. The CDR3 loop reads CASSVGADRGIRAFF. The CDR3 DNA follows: TGTGCCAGCAGCGTAGGGGCGGACAGGGGGATAAGGGCTTTCTTT.

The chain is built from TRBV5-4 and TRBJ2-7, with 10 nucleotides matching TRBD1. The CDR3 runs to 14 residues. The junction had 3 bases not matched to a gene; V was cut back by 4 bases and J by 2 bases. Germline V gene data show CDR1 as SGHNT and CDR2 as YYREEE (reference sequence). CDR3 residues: CASSLGQGAYEQYF. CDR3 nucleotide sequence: TGTGCCAGCAGCCTAGGACAGGGGGCCTACGAGCAGTACTTC.

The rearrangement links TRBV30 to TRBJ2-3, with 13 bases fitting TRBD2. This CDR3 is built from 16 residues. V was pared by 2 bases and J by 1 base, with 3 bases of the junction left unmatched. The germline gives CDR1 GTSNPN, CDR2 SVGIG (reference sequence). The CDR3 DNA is TGTGCCTGGAGTCCAGGACTAGCGGGGGGCACAGATACGCAGTATTTT. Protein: CAWSPGLAGGTDTQYF. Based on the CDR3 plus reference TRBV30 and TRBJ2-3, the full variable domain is SQTIHQWPATLVQPVGSPLSLECTVEGTSNPNLYWYRQAAGRGLQLLFYSVGIGQISSEVPQNLSASRPQDRQFILSSKKLLLSDSGFYLCAWSPGLAGGTDTQYFGPGTRLTVL.

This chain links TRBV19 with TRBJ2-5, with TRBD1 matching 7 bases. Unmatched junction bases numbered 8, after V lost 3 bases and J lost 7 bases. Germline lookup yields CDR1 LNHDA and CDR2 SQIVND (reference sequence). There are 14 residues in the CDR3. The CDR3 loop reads CASSIGDRVTTQYF. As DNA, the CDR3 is TGTGCCAGTAGTATTGGTGACAGGGTTACGACCCAGTACTTC.

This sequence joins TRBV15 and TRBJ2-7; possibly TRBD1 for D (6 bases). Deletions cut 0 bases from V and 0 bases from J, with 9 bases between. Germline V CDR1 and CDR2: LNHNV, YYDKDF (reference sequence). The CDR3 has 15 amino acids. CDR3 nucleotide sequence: TGTGCCACCAGCAGAGATGGGGGCAGCTCCTACGAGCAGTACTTC. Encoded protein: CATSRDGGSSYEQYF.

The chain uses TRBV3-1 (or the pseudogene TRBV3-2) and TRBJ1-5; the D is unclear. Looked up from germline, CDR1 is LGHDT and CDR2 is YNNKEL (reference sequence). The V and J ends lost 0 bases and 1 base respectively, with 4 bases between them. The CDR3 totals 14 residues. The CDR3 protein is CASSQDMSNQPQHF. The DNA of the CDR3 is TGTGCCAGCAGCCAAGATATGAGCAATCAGCCCCAGCATTTT.

CDR3 sequence reads: CATGGSGIGANVLTF. The CDR3 DNA follows: TGTGCCACGGGGGGGTCCGGAATTGGGGCCAACGTCCTGACTTTC. The J gene is TRBJ2-6, the V gene TRBV6-5; TRBD2 matches at 8 bases. This CDR3 is 15 amino acids long. Germline CDR1 and CDR2: MNHEY and SVGAGI. V gave up 10 bases and J gave up 3 bases; unmatched junction bases: 8.

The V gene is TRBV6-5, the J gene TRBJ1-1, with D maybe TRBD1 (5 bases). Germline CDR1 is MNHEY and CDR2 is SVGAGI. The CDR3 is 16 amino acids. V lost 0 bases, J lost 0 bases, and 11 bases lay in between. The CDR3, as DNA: TGTGCCAGCAGTTACTCGAATCAGGGTCTGAACACTGAAGCTTTCTTT. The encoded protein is CASSYSNQGLNTEAFF.

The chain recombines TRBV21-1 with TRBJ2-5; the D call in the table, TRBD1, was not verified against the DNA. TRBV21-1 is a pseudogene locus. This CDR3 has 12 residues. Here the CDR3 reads CATADSGKTQYF. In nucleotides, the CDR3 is TGTGCCACCGCGGACAGTGGGAAGACCCAGTACTTC.

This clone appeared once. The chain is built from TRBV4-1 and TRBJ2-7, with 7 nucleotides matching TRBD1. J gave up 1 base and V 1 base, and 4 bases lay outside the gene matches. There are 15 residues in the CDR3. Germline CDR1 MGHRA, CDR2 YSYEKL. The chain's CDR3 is CASSQAPGQSYEQYF. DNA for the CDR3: TGCGCCAGCAGCCAAGCCCCGGGACAGTCCTACGAGCAGTACTTC.

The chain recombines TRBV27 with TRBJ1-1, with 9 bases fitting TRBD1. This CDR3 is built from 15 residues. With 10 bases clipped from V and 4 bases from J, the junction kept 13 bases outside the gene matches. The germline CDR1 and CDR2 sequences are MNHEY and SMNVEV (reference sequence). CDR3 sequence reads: CATRRPGQGITEAFF. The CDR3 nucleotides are TGTGCCACCCGACGACCGGGACAGGGTATCACTGAAGCTTTCTTT.